Listed below are T cell receptor beta chains from one sample, sequenced in a study of Tregs in tolerant kidney transplant recipients. Here immunoSEQ multiplex PCR was the method, and the copy in TCRdb shows in-frame clones only, minus some. The sample holds 85,000 to 95,000 clones, approximately 92% seen once. Sequenced: CD8+ T cells from blood. All receptors derive from a human donor in good health. Each CDR3 is given with its conserved first and last residue. D genes are given only for firm matches. Expanded clones get a size class; other rows say once, few or many, or leave the size out.

>.|TRBD1|TRBV27|TRBJ2-7
TGTGCCAGCAGTTTAATGGGACAGGGGTCCAGCTCCTACGAGCAGTACTTC
CASSLMGQGSSSYEQYF
>.|TRBD2|TRBV27|TRBJ2-1
TGTGCCAGCAGTTTGCTAGCGGGGGAGGTTGAGCAGTTCTTC
CASSLLAGEVEQFF
>.|TRBD2|TRBV7-2|TRBJ2-5
TGTGCCAGCAGCTTTGGCCTAGCGGAGGGAGAGACCCAGTACTTC
CASSFGLAEGETQYF
>once|.|TRBV27|TRBJ2-7
TGTGCCAGCAGTTTAAAGGGCTACTACGAGCAGTACTTC
CASSLKGYYEQYF
>.|.|TRBV12-5|TRBJ2-1
TGTGCTAGTGGTTTACGGGCAGGGTTGGATGAGCAGTTCTTC
CASGLRAGLDEQFF
>.|.|TRBV7-6|TRBJ1-3
TGTGCCAGCACACTAGCGGGGGGGCCTGGAAACACCATATATTTT
CASTLAGGPGNTIYF
>.|.|TRBV10-2|TRBJ2-1
TGCGCCAGCAGCGAGACTGGGGGGTCAAGAGAGCAGTTCTTC
CASSETGGSREQFF
>few|TRBD1|TRBV6-8|TRBJ1-6
TGTGCCAGCAGTGGGACAGGGGATAATTCACCCCTCCACTTT
CASSGTGDNSPLHF
>.|TRBD1|TRBV5-6|TRBJ1-4
TGTGCCAGCAGCTTGCCGGACAGGGAGGCAACTAATGAAAAACTGTTTTTT
CASSLPDREATNEKLFF
>.|.|TRBV4-1|TRBJ1-5
TGCGCCAGCAGCCAGGGAGACACCGGGACACTACTCTCTCAGCCCCAGCATTTT
CASSQGDTGTLLSQPQHF
>.|.|TRBV29-1|TRBJ1-1
TGCAGCGTTGAAGGAGAAGGGGCTTTCTTT
CSVEGEGAFF
>.|TRBD1|TRBV10-3|TRBJ2-6
TGTGCCATCTCCACTTTTGGGACAGAAGACTCTGGGGCCAACGTCCTGACTTTC
CAISTFGTEDSGANVLTF
>.|.|TRBV27|TRBJ2-1
TGTGCCAGCAGTTTATTTCAGGGTGGCGATGAGCAGTTCTTC
CASSLFQGGDEQFF
>few|.|TRBV4-1|TRBJ1-5
TGCGCCAGCAGCCAGCACCGGGCCAGCAATCAGCCCCAGCATTTT
CASSQHRASNQPQHF
>.|.|TRBV6-5|TRBJ2-2
TGTGCCAGCAGTTACTTTCAGACGCACGGGGAGCTGTTTTTT
CASSYFQTHGELFF
>.|.|TRBV27|TRBJ2-7
TGTGCCAGCAGTTTATGGAGCCTAGCCTACCACGAGCAGTACTTC
CASSLWSLAYHEQYF
>.|TRBD1|TRBV30|TRBJ2-1
TGTGCCTGGGTGGGGGACAGCTACAATGAGCAGTTCTTC
CAWVGDSYNEQFF
>.|.|TRBV27|TRBJ2-1
TGTGCCAGCGCCTTCGCATATGAGCAGTTCTTC
CASAFAYEQFF
>.|.|TRBV6-6|TRBJ1-2
TGTGCCAGCAAGGCTGGGGGAGCTAACTATGGCTACACCTTC
CASKAGGANYGYTF
>.|.|TRBV4-1|TRBJ1-2
TGCGCCAGCAGCCAGTTCGACGGTGACTATGGCTACACCTTC
CASSQFDGDYGYTF
>.|TRBD2|TRBV5-1|TRBJ2-3
TGCGCCAGCAGCCCTATAGCGGGATTGGGGGATACGCAGTATTTT
CASSPIAGLGDTQYF
>.|TRBD1|TRBV27|TRBJ1-2
TGTGCCAGCAGTTCAAGGACAGGGGATGGCTACACCTTC
CASSSRTGDGYTF
>.|.|TRBV12-5|TRBJ1-2
TGTGCTAGTGGTTTGGGTACAGAGGAAACTAACTATGGCTACACCTTC
CASGLGTEETNYGYTF
>.|TRBD1|TRBV2|TRBJ1-2
TGTGCCAGCAGTGCTGGGACAGGGCCCTTCTATGGCTACACCTTC
CASSAGTGPFYGYTF
>many|TRBD1|TRBV5-1|TRBJ1-2
TGCGCCAGCAGCACTGGACAGGGGGCTCGGGGAGACTATGGCTACACCTTC
CASSTGQGARGDYGYTF
>.|.|TRBV2|TRBJ1-4
TGTGCCAGCCGAGTGGTAACAGGGCGTAATGAAAAACTGTTTTTT
CASRVVTGRNEKLFF
>.|.|TRBV13|TRBJ1-2
TGTGCCAGCAGTCCCGGGACGGCGAGCTATGGCTACACCTTC
CASSPGTASYGYTF
>.|.|TRBV7-9|TRBJ2-7
TGTGCCAGCAGCTATATAGGGGGATACGAGCAGTACTTC
CASSYIGGYEQYF
>.|TRBD2|TRBV7-9|TRBJ2-2
TGTGCCAGCAGCTTGGGACTAGCGGGCCTGAACACCGGGGAGCTGTTTTTT
CASSLGLAGLNTGELFF
>.|TRBD2|TRBV9|TRBJ2-1
TGTGCCAGCAGCCCCCGAGGGGCGGGAGGACCTATTGATGAGCAGTTCTTC
CASSPRGAGGPIDEQFF
>.|TRBD1|TRBV29-1|TRBJ1-2
TGCAGCGTTGAAAGGAAGGGGGCTCGAGGCTACACCTTC
CSVERKGARGYTF
>.|.|TRBV18|TRBJ2-5
TGTGCCAGCTCACCAAGAGGGGGGGAGACCCAGTACTTC
CASSPRGGETQYF
>.|TRBD1|TRBV7-9|TRBJ1-2
TGTGCCAGCAGCTTTCCTCAGGGGGCTGACTATGGCTACACCTTC
CASSFPQGADYGYTF
>once|.|TRBV19|TRBJ1-5
TGTGCCAGTAGTATTCTTCGGTCGGAGAATCAGCCCCAGCATTTT
CASSILRSENQPQHF